The count of the clone carrying this T cell receptor (beta chain) is one. Its target is unknown. Trimming cost V 3 bases and J 2 bases; bases outside gene matches: 7. Germline V gene data show CDR1 as ENHRY and CDR2 as SYGVKD. CDR3 size: 16 residues. These data originate in a study of OX40 agonist ivuxolimab in advanced cancers. Study in general: Partial responses were seen in three patients, one with hepatocellular carcinoma and two with cutaneous melanoma.

Regarding the study as a whole: In the 0.1-3.0 mg/kg groups, partial responders showed among the lowest expansion. Both blood CD4+ and CD8+ T cells showed clonal growth by week 6 at 0.1 to 3.0 mg/kg. Researchers report that CD8+ T cells had, on average, more expanded clones than CD4+.

Sequencing was performed with immunoSEQ multiplex PCR; in TCRdb, only in-frame clones are kept and a portion is missing. The table lists 50,000 to 65,000 clones, over 90% of them singletons. Sequencing was performed on CD4+ or CD8+ T cells sorted from blood, taken in a trial of the OX40 agonist ivuxolimab. The sequence came from an adult with an advanced solid tumor such as melanoma, head and neck, liver or kidney cancer. The chain joins TRBV10-3 to TRBJ2-3; the match to TRBD1 covers 8 bases. The CDR3 DNA reads as TGTGCCATCAGTGAACCGGACAGGGCGCTCACAGATACGCAGTATTTT. It translates to CAISEPDRALTDTQYF.